These 18 T cell receptor beta chains originate from one sample sequenced in a study of read filtering for tumor transcriptome and immune sequencing. From around 0.4 ug of RNA, a library with molecular barcoded alpha/delta and beta/gamma adaptors was made. One entry per CDR3 protein results from TCRdb running MiXCR on the reads. The table has 30,000 to 40,000 distinct CDR3 sequences, over 9.5% seen once. Sequencing was carried out using a population of CD138-negative cells sorted from bone marrow. The receptor set was obtained from a donor at least 40 years old with multiple myeloma.

This clonotype appeared many times. The chain uses TRBV19 and TRBJ2-2; D gene unclear. This CDR3 is 17 amino acids long. V lost 5 bases and J lost 0, with 16 bases in between. Germline lookup yields CDR1 LNHDA and CDR2 SQIVND (reference sequence). CDR3 protein: CASSPADGFANTGELFF. The CDR3 nucleotides read TGTGCCAGTAGTCCAGCAGACGGATTCGCGAACACCGGGGAGCTGTTTTTT.

This clonotype was observed many times. The rearrangement links TRBV7-2 to TRBJ2-2, with D possibly matching TRBD2 (5 bases). The CDR3 is 14 residues long. The V gene lost 5 bases and the J gene lost 1 base, with 8 bases spanning the gap. Germline CDR1 reads SGHTA; CDR2 reads FQGNSA. The CDR3 region has the DNA TGTGCCAGCAGCCGAGGGTGGAACACCGGGGAGCTGTTTTTT. Translation gives CASSRGWNTGELFF.

Concerning this clonotype: A much larger clone lies a single base off, so this may be a read error. The chain recombines TRBV15 with TRBJ2-1, with D possibly matching TRBD2 (6 bases). The CDR3 consists of 12 residues. Per the germline V gene, CDR1 is LNHNV and CDR2 is YYDKDF (reference sequence). Trimming cost V 3 bases and J 15 bases, with 15 bases left between them. CDR3 DNA: TGTGCCACCAGCAGGCGGGACGGGGAGGTGTTCTTC. Residues: CATSRRDGEVFF.

V and J are TRBV2 and TRBJ2-3; D gene uncertain. The CDR3 runs to 11 residues. Germline-derived CDR1 and CDR2 are SNHLY and FYNNEI. The V and J ends lost 3 bases and 7 bases respectively, with 5 bases between them. CDR3: CASSDPNTQYF. The CDR3 DNA follows: TGTGCCAGCAGTGACCCCAATACGCAGTATTTT.

This clonotype was seen repeatedly, ten times or more. V is TRBV2 and J is TRBJ2-7; TRBD2 is a possible D gene (5 bases). V was pared by 8 bases and J by 3 bases, with 11 bases between. The CDR3 loop spans 12 amino acids. CDR1 and CDR2 from the germline V gene are SNHLY and FYNNEI. The CDR3 spells CASERQNYEQYF. Written as DNA, the CDR3 is TGTGCCAGCGAGCGGCAAAACTACGAGCAGTACTTC.

This clonotype has at least ten counts. The chain employs TRBV10-3 and TRBJ2-7; D gene uncertain. The CDR3 contains 13 residues. Per the germline V gene, CDR1 is ENHRY and CDR2 is SYGVKD. V was cut by 0 bases and J by 0 bases, with 3 bases left in between. The chain's CDR3 is CAISESVSYEQYF. The CDR3 DNA reads as TGTGCCATCAGTGAGTCGGTCTCCTACGAGCAGTACTTC.

Many counts were recorded for this clonotype. The chain recombines TRBV6-6 with TRBJ2-7; 8 nucleotides agree with TRBD2. The CDR3 runs 16 residues. The V gene end was trimmed by 2 bases and the J gene end by 0 bases; junction bases not matched to a gene: 6. Germline CDR1 reads MNHNY; CDR2 reads SVGAGI (reference sequence). The CDR3 nucleotides are TGTGCCAGCAGTTACCTCCCGACTAGCGCCTCCTACGAGCAGTACTTC. This sequence encodes CASSYLPTSASYEQYF.

This clonotype was counted at least ten times. The chain employs TRBV6-1 and TRBJ2-7, with TRBD1 as a possible D gene (5 bases). The CDR3 loop spans 14 amino acids. Germline-derived CDR1 and CDR2 are MNHNS and SASEGT. The V and J ends lost 2 bases and 1 base respectively, with 9 bases between them. CDR3 coding DNA: TGTGCCAGCAGTGAAAGGCGACAGTCCTACGAGCAGTACTTC. It yields the protein CASSERRQSYEQYF.

This clonotype was counted between two and nine times. The chain recombines TRBV20-1 with TRBJ1-3; D remains unclear. The germline gives CDR1 DFQATT, CDR2 SNEGSKA (reference sequence). Trimming stripped 6 bases from V and 4 bases from J, with 13 bases between. The CDR3 contains 13 residues. The CDR3 here is CSAAVERGNTIYF. Here the CDR3 DNA reads TGCAGTGCCGCCGTAGAACGCGGAAACACCATATATTTT.

This clonotype was seen many times. The V gene is TRBV20-1, the J gene TRBJ2-7, with 7 bases aligning to TRBD1. With V trimmed by 0 bases and J by 5 bases, 7 bases remained unmatched. The germline CDR1 and CDR2 sequences are DFQATT and SNEGSKA (reference sequence). This CDR3 comprises 14 residues. This CDR3 reads CSAREPGQTDEQYF. The CDR3 nucleotides read TGCAGTGCTAGAGAGCCGGGACAGACCGACGAGCAGTACTTC.

This clonotype has ten or more counts. This chain uses TRBV27 with TRBJ1-1; D is undetermined. The CDR3 is 14 residues long. V was trimmed by 3 bases and J by 0 bases, leaving 8 bases between them. From germline, CDR1 is MNHEY and CDR2 SMNVEV (reference sequence). The CDR3 DNA sequence: TGTGCCAGCAGTTTTAACAGTTTGAACACTGAAGCTTTCTTT. Its translation is CASSFNSLNTEAFF.

The sample holds many counts of this clonotype. The V gene is TRBV7-9, the J gene TRBJ1-6; perhaps TRBD1 as D (5 bases). Trimming took 1 base from V and 10 from J, leaving 8 bases between them. CDR3 length equals 13 residues. Germline assignment: CDR1 SEHNR and CDR2 FQNEAQ (reference sequence). The CDR3 DNA follows: TGTGCCAGCAGCTTAGAAGGGGTCTCACCCCTCCACTTT. This codes for CASSLEGVSPLHF.

About this clonotype itself: A much larger clonotype is one base distant, so this may be a read error. The chain recombines TRBV25-1 with TRBJ2-1; D uncertain. Germline V lookup: CDR1 MGHDK, CDR2 SYGVNS. The CDR3 extends over 11 amino acids. In DNA form, the CDR3 reads TGTGCCAGCAGGAGTGGAGCTGAGCGGTTCTTC. Translated: CASRSGAERFF.

There are many counts of this clonotype. This chain uses TRBV2 with TRBJ1-1, with 7 bases that match TRBD1. V gave up 5 bases and J gave up 4 bases; unmatched junction bases: 7. Looked up from germline, CDR1 is SNHLY and CDR2 is FYNNEI. The CDR3 sequence is 14 residues long. The DNA of the CDR3 is TGTGCCAGCAGTCGACAGGGAATTGGCACTGAAGCTTTCTTT. As protein: CASSRQGIGTEAFF.

This clonotype has ten or more counts. The chain recombines TRBV7-2 with TRBJ2-4; D is uncertain. The CDR3 totals 13 residues. The V end was cut by 2 bases, the J end by 2 bases, with 4 bases between. Germline lookup yields CDR1 SGHTA and CDR2 FQGNSA. CDR3: CASSLYPKNIQYF. Written as DNA, the CDR3 is TGTGCCAGCAGCTTATACCCCAAAAACATTCAGTACTTC.

This clonotype was recorded many times. The J gene is TRBJ1-5, the V gene TRBV2, with D unresolved. The CDR3 runs to 14 residues. Germline loops: CDR1 SNHLY, CDR2 FYNNEI. The V end lost 6 bases, the J end lost 2 bases, and 11 bases lay between the germline ends. CDR3 DNA sequence: TGTGCCAGCAGCTACGAAGAGGGCAATCAGCCCCAGCATTTT. It codes for CASSYEEGNQPQHF.

The sample holds many counts of this clonotype. The genes are TRBV3-1 and TRBJ2-7, with TRBD2 as a possible D gene (6 bases). The CDR3 sequence is 13 residues long. The ends were cut back, 7 bases at V and 2 bases at J, with 12 bases in the middle. The germline CDR1 and CDR2 sequences are LGHDT and YNNKEL (reference sequence). CDR3 residues: CASTLGGTYEQYF. In nucleotides, the CDR3 is TGTGCCAGCACCCTAGGAGGGACCTACGAGCAGTACTTC.

This clonotype was seen repeatedly, ten times or more. This chain joins TRBV30 and TRBJ2-3, with D hard to call. Germline V CDR1 and CDR2: GTSNPN, SVGIG (reference sequence). The CDR3 consists of 12 residues. The V gene lost 1 base and the J gene lost 3 bases, with 5 bases spanning the gap. In nucleotides, the CDR3 is TGTGCCTGGAGTGGACGAACAGATACGCAGTATTTT. This codes for CAWSGRTDTQYF.